Listed here are 20 T cell receptor beta chains from one sample, sequenced in a study of T cells in Graves' hyperthyroidism and ophthalmopathy. Researchers took RNA transcripts and amplified the TCR beta CDR3 regions from them. The study used the HTBI primer set for a first-round RT-PCR of the TCR CDR3. TCRdb recomputed calls from the multiplex PCR reads with MiXCR, one row per CDR3 protein. The data hold 650,000 to 750,000 distinct CDR3 sequences, with 12% to 15% observed a single time. Sequencing used blood. Receptor source: a woman aged 18-35 years with Graves' hyperthyroidism.

This clonotype was observed many times. The V and J genes are TRBV28 and TRBJ1-2; 9 bases are a match to TRBD1. The germline CDR1 and CDR2 sequences are MDHEN and SYDVKM. With 7 bases clipped from V and 3 bases from J, the junction kept 9 bases outside the gene matches. The length of the CDR3 is 15 residues. The CDR3 spells CASKGWDREDYGYTF. Written as DNA, the CDR3 is TGTGCCAGCAAGGGGTGGGACAGGGAAGACTATGGCTACACCTTC.

V is TRBV30 and J is TRBJ2-5, with 9 bases aligning to TRBD2. V gave up 2 bases and J gave up 0 bases; unmatched junction bases: 10. There are 17 residues in the CDR3. Germline-derived CDR1 and CDR2 are GTSNPN and SVGIG (reference sequence). In DNA, the CDR3 is TGTGCCTGGAGTCTAATCGCTGGACTAGCGAACCAAGAGACCCAGTACTTC. Its protein product is CAWSLIAGLANQETQYF.

The V and J genes are TRBV4-1 and TRBJ1-2; tentative D call: TRBD1 (5 bases). The V gene's germline CDR1 is MGHRA and CDR2 YSYEKL. V was cut by 0 bases and J by 4 bases, with 9 bases left in between. The CDR3 is made up of 14 amino acids. CDR3 protein: CASSQDRATYGYTF. The CDR3 DNA follows: TGCGCCAGCAGCCAAGACAGGGCAACCTATGGCTACACCTTC.

Comments on this clonotype: A read error may be the cause here, since a much bigger clone is one base away. V is TRBV12-5 and J is TRBJ2-1; 12 bases agree with TRBD2. This CDR3 is 14 amino acids long. Germline CDR1 LGHNT, CDR2 FRNRAP. The chain's CDR3 is CASGSSGGGVEQLF. The CDR3 DNA is TGTGCTAGTGGTTCTAGCGGGGGGGGGGTTGAGCAGCTCTTC.

This clonotype has just a few counts. The gene calls are TRBV29-1 and TRBJ1-2; perhaps TRBD1 as D (6 bases). V lost 7 bases and J 3 bases, leaving 15 bases between the germline ends. This CDR3 has 13 amino acids. Germline V CDR1 and CDR2: SQVTM, ANQGSEA. In DNA, the CDR3 is TGCAGCGACCGGGACACCAAGCACTATGGCTACACCTTC. It codes for CSDRDTKHYGYTF.

This clonotype appeared a few times. J is TRBJ2-7 and V is TRBV25-1; D might be TRBD2 (5 bases). The germline V and J ends were trimmed by 4 bases and 6 bases, with 13 bases remaining between them. The germline V gene has CDR1 MGHDK and CDR2 SYGVNS. The CDR3 is made up of 13 amino acids. In DNA form, the CDR3 reads TGTGCCAGCAGTGGTAGCCAGAGGGTCGAGCAGTACTTC. Protein: CASSGSQRVEQYF.

Ten or more counts support this clonotype. The junction does not match germline at one end; this may be a read error. This chain links TRBV6-1 with TRBJ1-1, with 8 bases matching TRBD1. CDR3 size: 15 residues. Germline values: CDR1 MNHNS, CDR2 SASEGT. In nucleotides, the CDR3 is TGTGCCAGCAGGGAAGACAGGGGCCGTAACACTGAAGCTTTCTTT. Encoded protein: CASREDRGRNTEAFF.

This clonotype was seen at least ten times. The genes are TRBV10-3 and TRBJ1-5; D is possibly TRBD1 (6 bases). The CDR3 covers 14 residues. V shed 9 bases and J shed 0 bases, with 12 bases lying between them. Germline CDR1 reads ENHRY; CDR2 reads SYGVKD. CDR3 region: CAIGQRNSNQPQHF. CDR3 DNA: TGTGCCATAGGACAGAGAAATAGCAATCAGCCCCAGCATTTT.

This clonotype showed up just a few times. This chain connects TRBV29-1 to TRBJ1-6; 7 bases match TRBD1. V shed 6 bases and J 8 bases; nucleotides not matched to a gene: 10. There are 14 residues in the CDR3. Germline assignment: CDR1 SQVTM and CDR2 ANQGSEA. CDR3 residues: CSVRTGTHDSPLHF. The CDR3 DNA reads TGCAGCGTACGGACAGGAACGCATGATTCACCCCTCCACTTT.

This clonotype was seen at least ten times. The rearrangement links TRBV27 to TRBJ2-7, with D possibly matching TRBD1 (6 bases). The CDR3 runs to 12 residues. CDR1 MNHEY and CDR2 SMNVEV come from the germline V gene (reference sequence). V was clipped by 4 bases and J by 6 bases, with 10 bases between them. CDR3 region: CASSYSGAEQYF. In nucleotides, the CDR3 is TGTGCCAGCAGTTACTCAGGGGCCGAGCAGTACTTC.

This clonotype came up many times. The chain has TRBV13 and TRBJ2-7; D unresolved. Deletions cut 1 base from V and 6 bases from J, with 10 bases between. CDR1 PRHDT and CDR2 FYEKMQ come from the germline V gene (reference sequence). This CDR3 spans 13 amino acids. CDR3 loop: CASSLASFGEQYF. The CDR3 DNA reads as TGTGCCAGCAGCTTAGCTAGTTTTGGCGAGCAGTACTTC.

On this clonotype itself: The germline gene is not matched at one end of the junction; a read error may be the cause. CDR3 loop: CAGSPGQPKNTEAFF. As DNA, the CDR3 is TGTGCCGGCTCACCGGGACAGCCAAAGAACACTGAAGCTTTCTTT. The V call is TRBV18, the J call TRBJ1-1, with TRBD1 matching over 7 bases. The CDR3 runs 15 residues. The germline V gene encodes CDR1 KGHSH and CDR2 LQKENI.

This clonotype occurred many times. The rearrangement joins TRBV12-3 or TRBV12-4 to TRBJ2-5; 13 nucleotides align to TRBD2. Trimming removed 8 bases from V and 5 bases from J; junction bases left unmatched: 5. The CDR3 spans 14 residues. The chain's CDR3 is CASRPTSGRETQYF. CDR3 bases: TGTGCCAGCCGACCGACTAGCGGGAGGGAGACCCAGTACTTC.

This clonotype has ten or more counts. The chain has TRBV12-3 or TRBV12-4 and TRBJ1-1; D call uncertain. The V end lost 5 bases, the J end lost 3 bases, and 13 bases lay between the germline ends. The CDR3 contains 14 residues. CDR3 sequence: CASSPIPGYTEAFF. CDR3 DNA: TGTGCCAGCAGTCCCATACCCGGGTACACTGAAGCTTTCTTT.

This clonotype was counted once. V is TRBV6-2 or TRBV6-3 and J is TRBJ2-1, with D possibly called TRBD1 or TRBD2 (5 bases each). V was pared by 7 bases and J by 10 bases, with 8 bases between. The CDR3 contains 10 residues. Germline CDR1 MNHEY, CDR2 SVGEGT. The CDR3 DNA is TGTGCCAGCATTAGGGACGAGCAGTTCTTC. It encodes CASIRDEQFF.

This clonotype was observed at least ten times. The V call is TRBV2, the J call TRBJ1-5; D is undetermined. CDR3 length: 13 residues. The V gene's germline CDR1 is SNHLY and CDR2 FYNNEI. Trimming removed 6 bases at V and 2 bases at J, with 8 bases between. Here the CDR3 DNA reads TGTGCCAGCAGGGGTGCGGGCAATCAGCCCCAGCATTTT. The encoded protein is CASRGAGNQPQHF.

The sample holds many counts of this clonotype. The chain combines TRBV7-2 with TRBJ2-1; 8 positions agree with TRBD2. Germline loops: CDR1 SGHTA, CDR2 FQGNSA. The CDR3 is made up of 15 amino acids. After removal of 5 bases from V and 2 bases from J, the junction contained 5 bases not matched to a gene. CDR3 nucleotides: TGTGCCAGCAGCCTTCGGCGGGAGGCCTACAATGAGCAGTTCTTC. Translated: CASSLRREAYNEQFF. The whole variable domain, filled in from reference TRBV7-2 and TRBJ2-1, reads GAGVSQSPSNKVTEKGKDVELRCDPISGHTALYWYRQSLGQGLEFLIYFQGNSAPDKSGLPSDRFSAERTGGSVSTLTIQRTQQEDSAVYLCASSLRREAYNEQFFGPGTRLTVL.

This clonotype has at least ten counts. This chain joins TRBV28 and TRBJ2-7; D uncertain. CDR3 size: 16 residues. Germline V gene lookup returns CDR1 MDHEN and CDR2 SYDVKM. Trimming removed 4 bases from V and 0 bases from J, with 16 bases in between. CDR3 amino acids: CASSSQIVLSSYEQYF. CDR3 bases: TGTGCCAGCAGTTCACAAATCGTATTGAGCTCCTACGAGCAGTACTTC.

This clonotype was detected many times. The J gene is TRBJ1-5, the V gene TRBV12-3 or TRBV12-4; 7 bases are shared with TRBD1. This CDR3 comprises 13 residues. V lost 5 bases and J lost 9; bases outside the gene matches: 7. Written as DNA, the CDR3 is TGTGCCAGCAGTCAGTCAGGGGGATCGCCCCAGCATTTT. This encodes CASSQSGGSPQHF.

This clonotype was picked up a small number of times. This chain joins TRBV29-1 and TRBJ2-7; D assignment may be TRBD1 or TRBD2 (5 bases each). This CDR3 spans 12 amino acids. V was clipped by 3 bases and J by 7 bases, with 13 bases between them. Looked up from germline, CDR1 is SQVTM and CDR2 is ANQGSEA. CDR3 sequence (DNA): TGCAGCGTTGACGGGATGAAGGGGGAGCAGTACTTC. As protein: CSVDGMKGEQYF.